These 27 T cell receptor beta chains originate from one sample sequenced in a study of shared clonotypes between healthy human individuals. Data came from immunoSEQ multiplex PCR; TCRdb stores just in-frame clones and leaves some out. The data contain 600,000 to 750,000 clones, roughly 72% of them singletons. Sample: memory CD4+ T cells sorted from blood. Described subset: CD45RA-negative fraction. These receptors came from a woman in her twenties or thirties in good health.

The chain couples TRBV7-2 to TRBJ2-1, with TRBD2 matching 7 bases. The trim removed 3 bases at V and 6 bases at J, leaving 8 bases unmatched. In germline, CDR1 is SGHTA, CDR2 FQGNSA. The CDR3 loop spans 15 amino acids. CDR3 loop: CASSLAGAVSNEQFF. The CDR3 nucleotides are TGTGCCAGCAGCTTGGCGGGAGCTGTTTCCAATGAGCAGTTCTTC.

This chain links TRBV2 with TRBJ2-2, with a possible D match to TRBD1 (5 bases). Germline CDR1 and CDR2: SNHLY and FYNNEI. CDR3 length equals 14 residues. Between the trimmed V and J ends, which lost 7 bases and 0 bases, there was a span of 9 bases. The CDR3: CASTRTTNTGELFF. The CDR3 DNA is TGTGCCAGCACCCGGACAACGAACACCGGGGAGCTGTTTTTT.

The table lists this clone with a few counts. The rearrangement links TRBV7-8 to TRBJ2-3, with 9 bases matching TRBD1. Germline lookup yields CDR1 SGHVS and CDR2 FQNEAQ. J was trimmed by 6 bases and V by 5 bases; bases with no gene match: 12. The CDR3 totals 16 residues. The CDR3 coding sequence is TGTGCCAGCAGCATCGACAGGGGGGTAAGGGGCGATACGCAGTATTTT. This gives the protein CASSIDRGVRGDTQYF.

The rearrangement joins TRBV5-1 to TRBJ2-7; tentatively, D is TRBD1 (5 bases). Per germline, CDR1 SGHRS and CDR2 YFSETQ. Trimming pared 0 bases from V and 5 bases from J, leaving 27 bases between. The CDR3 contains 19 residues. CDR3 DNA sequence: TGCGCCAGCAGCTTGGCCGTCGCCGTGAGGTTGACAGCTTCCCACGAGCAGTACTTC. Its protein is CASSLAVAVRLTASHEQYF.

For the CDR3, the DNA is TGTGCCAGTAGTATGGGGGACAGTCTCTCCTACGAGCAGTACTTC. This translates into CASSMGDSLSYEQYF. The chain employs TRBV19 and TRBJ2-7; 7 bases map to TRBD1. This CDR3 is built from 15 residues. Germline trimming cut 3 bases from V and 0 bases from J; bases unmatched to any gene: 5. The germline V gene has CDR1 LNHDA and CDR2 SQIVND (reference sequence).

The CDR3 coding sequence is TGTGCCAGCAGCTTAAGCACTGTAGCGGGCCCTAGCACAGATACGCAGTATTTT. Translating it yields CASSLSTVAGPSTDTQYF. The chain uses TRBV7-2 and TRBJ2-3, with TRBD2 matching 7 bases. CDR3 length equals 18 residues. Per germline, CDR1 SGHTA and CDR2 FQGNSA. V lost 2 bases and J lost 0; bases outside the gene matches: 11.

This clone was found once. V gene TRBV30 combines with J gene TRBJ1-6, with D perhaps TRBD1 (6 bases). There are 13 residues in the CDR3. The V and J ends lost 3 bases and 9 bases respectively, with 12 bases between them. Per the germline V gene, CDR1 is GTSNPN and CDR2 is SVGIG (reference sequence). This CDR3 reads CAWSLTGLSPLHF. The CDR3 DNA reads TGTGCCTGGAGCTTAACAGGGCTTTCACCCCTCCACTTT.

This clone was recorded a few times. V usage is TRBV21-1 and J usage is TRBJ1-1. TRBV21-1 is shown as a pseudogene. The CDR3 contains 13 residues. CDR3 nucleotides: TGTGCCAGCAGCAAGGGGGGGCGAACTGAAGCTTTCTTT. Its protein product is CASSKGGRTEAFF.

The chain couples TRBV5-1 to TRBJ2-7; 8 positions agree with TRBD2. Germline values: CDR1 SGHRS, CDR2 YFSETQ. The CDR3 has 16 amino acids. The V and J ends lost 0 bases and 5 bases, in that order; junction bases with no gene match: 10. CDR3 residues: CASSLALSGNRDEQYF. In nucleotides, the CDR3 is TGCGCCAGCAGCTTGGCCCTTAGCGGGAATAGGGACGAGCAGTACTTC.

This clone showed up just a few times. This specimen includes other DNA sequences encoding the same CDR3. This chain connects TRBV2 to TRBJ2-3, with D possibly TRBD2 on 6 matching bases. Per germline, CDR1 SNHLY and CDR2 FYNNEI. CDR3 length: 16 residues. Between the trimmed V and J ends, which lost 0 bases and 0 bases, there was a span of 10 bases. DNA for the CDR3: TGTGCCAGCAGTGAAGCGAGCAGCGGGAGCACAGATACGCAGTATTTT. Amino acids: CASSEASSGSTDTQYF.

The CDR3 sequence is CASSPPSGRYQETQYF. CDR3 sequence (DNA): TGTGCCAGCTCACCACCTAGCGGGAGGTACCAAGAGACCCAGTACTTC. V usage is TRBV18 and J usage is TRBJ2-5; 10 bases align to TRBD2. V shed 0 bases, J shed 0 bases, and the junction held 1 base outside the gene matches. Germline V gives CDR1 KGHSH, CDR2 LQKENI. The CDR3 is made up of 16 amino acids.

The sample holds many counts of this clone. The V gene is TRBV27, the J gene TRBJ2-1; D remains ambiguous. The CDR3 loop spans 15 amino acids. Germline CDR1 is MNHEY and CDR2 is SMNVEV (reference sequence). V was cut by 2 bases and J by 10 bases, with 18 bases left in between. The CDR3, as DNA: TGTGCCAGCAGTTTAGTAAGCGATGTTAGATGGGAGCAGTTCTTC. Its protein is CASSLVSDVRWEQFF.

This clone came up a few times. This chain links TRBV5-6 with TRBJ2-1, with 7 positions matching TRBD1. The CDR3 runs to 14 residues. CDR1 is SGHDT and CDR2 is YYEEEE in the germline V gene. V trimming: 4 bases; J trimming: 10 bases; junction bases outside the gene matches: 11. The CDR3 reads CASSAPRGRGEQFF. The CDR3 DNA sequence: TGTGCCAGCAGCGCTCCAAGGGGGCGCGGAGAGCAGTTCTTC.

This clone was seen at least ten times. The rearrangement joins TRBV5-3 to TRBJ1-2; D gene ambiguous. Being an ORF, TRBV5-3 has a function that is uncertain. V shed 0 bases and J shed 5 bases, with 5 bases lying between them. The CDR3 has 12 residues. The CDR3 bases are TGTGCCAGAAGCTTGGGGCATTATGGCTACACCTTC. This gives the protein CARSLGHYGYTF.

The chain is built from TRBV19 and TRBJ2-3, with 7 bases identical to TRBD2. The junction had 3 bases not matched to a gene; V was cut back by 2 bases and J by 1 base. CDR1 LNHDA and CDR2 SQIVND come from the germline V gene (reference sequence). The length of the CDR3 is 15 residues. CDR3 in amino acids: CASSITRGGTDTQYF. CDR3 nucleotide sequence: TGTGCCAGTAGTATAACTCGGGGGGGCACAGATACGCAGTATTTT.

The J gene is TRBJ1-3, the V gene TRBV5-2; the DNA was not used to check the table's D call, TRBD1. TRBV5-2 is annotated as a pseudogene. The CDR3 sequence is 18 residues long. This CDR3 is CASSHPGTGGRSGNTIYF. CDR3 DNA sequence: TGTGCCAGCAGCCATCCCGGGACAGGGGGTAGGTCTGGAAACACCATATATTTT.

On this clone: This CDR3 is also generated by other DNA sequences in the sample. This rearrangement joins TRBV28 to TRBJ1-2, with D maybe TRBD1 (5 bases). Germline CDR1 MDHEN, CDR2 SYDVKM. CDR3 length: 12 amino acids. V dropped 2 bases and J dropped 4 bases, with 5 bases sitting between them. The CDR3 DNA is TGTGCCAGCAGTTTAGGGGGCTATGGCTACACCTTC. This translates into CASSLGGYGYTF.

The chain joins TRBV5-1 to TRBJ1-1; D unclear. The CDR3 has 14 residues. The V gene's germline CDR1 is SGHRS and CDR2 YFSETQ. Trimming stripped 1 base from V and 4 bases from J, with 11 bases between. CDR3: CASSLWAGGTEAFF. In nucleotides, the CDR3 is TGCGCCAGCAGCTTGTGGGCAGGCGGCACTGAAGCTTTCTTT.

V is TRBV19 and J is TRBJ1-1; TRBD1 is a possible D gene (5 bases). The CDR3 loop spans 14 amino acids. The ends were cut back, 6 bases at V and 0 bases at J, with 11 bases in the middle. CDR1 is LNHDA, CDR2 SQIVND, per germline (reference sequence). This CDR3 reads CASRTTRVNTEAFF. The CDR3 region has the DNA TGTGCCAGTAGGACAACCAGGGTGAACACTGAAGCTTTCTTT.

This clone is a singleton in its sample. CDR3 region: CASSLQGVGTEAFF. The DNA of the CDR3 is TGTGCCAGCAGCTTACAGGGTGTAGGAACTGAAGCTTTCTTT. J is TRBJ1-1 and V is TRBV6-6; TRBD1 might be the D (6 bases). From germline, CDR1 is MNHNY and CDR2 SVGAGI (reference sequence). The V end lost 6 bases, the J end lost 5 bases, and 16 bases lay between the germline ends. The CDR3 is made up of 14 amino acids.

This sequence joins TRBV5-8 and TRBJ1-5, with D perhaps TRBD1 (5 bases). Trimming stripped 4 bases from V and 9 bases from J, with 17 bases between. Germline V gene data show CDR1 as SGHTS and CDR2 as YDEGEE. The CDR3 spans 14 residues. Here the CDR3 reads CASSPGGWQGPQHF. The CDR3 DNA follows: TGTGCCAGCAGCCCCGGTGGCTGGCAGGGGCCCCAGCATTTT.

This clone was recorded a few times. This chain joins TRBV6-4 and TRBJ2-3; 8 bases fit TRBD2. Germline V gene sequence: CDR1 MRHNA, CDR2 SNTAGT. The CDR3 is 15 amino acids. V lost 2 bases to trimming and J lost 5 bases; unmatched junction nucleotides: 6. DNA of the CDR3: TGTGCCAGCAGTGACGAAGCGGGAGACCAAGATACGCAGTATTTT. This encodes CASSDEAGDQDTQYF.

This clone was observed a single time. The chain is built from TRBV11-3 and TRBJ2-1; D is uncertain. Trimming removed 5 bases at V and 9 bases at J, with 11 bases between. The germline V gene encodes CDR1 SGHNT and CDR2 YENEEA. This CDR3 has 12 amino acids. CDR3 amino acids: CASSRSESEQFF. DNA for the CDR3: TGTGCCAGCAGCAGATCGGAGAGTGAGCAGTTCTTC.

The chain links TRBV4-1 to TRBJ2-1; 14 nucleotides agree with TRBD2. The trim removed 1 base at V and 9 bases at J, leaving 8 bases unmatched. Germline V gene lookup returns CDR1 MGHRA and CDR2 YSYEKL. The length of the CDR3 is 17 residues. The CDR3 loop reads CASSQGPGTSGSGEQFF. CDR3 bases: TGCGCCAGCAGCCAAGGTCCCGGGACTAGCGGGAGTGGTGAGCAGTTCTTC.

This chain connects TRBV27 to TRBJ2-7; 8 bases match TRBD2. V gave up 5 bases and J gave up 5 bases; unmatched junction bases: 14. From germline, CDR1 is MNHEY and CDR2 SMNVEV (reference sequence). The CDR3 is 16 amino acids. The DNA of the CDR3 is TGTGCCAGCAGTCCCTCACTAAGCGGGAGCGGGGACGAGCAGTACTTC. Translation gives CASSPSLSGSGDEQYF.

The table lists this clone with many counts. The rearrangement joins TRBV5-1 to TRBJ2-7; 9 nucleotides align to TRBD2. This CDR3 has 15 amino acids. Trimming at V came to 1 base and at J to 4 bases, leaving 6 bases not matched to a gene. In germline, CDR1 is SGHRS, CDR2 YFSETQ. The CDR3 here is CASSLPSGNVYEQYF. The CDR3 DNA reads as TGCGCCAGCAGCTTGCCTAGCGGGAACGTTTACGAGCAGTACTTC.

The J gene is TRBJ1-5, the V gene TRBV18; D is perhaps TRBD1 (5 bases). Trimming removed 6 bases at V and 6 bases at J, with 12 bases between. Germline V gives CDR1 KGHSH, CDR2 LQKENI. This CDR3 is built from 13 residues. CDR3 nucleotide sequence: TGTGCCAGCTCTGACGGGGGAACTCAGCCCCAGCATTTT. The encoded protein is CASSDGGTQPQHF.